A single TCR beta chain is shown here with its context. Its target is not known. This sample was taken from a study of cytomegalovirus exposure and HLA in healthy donors. The PCR used 60 Vbeta and 13 Jbeta primers. Here immunoSEQ multiplex PCR was the method, and the copy in TCRdb shows in-frame clones only, minus some. Its clone listing holds tens of thousands of clones. Whole-study findings and limits: In a later analysis, HLA-C alleles had the fewest associated TCRs, DRB1 alleles the most. Some V segments (TRBV6-2 and TRBV6-3 among them) were excluded as indistinguishable.

There are 15 residues in the CDR3. Trimming pared 4 bases from V and 1 base from J, leaving 12 bases between. Per the germline V gene, CDR1 is SGHVS and CDR2 is FQNEAQ. The chain recombines TRBV7-8 with TRBJ2-3; the D gene is possibly TRBD1 (6 bases). Sequenced material: PBMCs. This TCR was recovered from a man between 45 and 60 years old in good health and CMV-seropositive. The CDR3 coding sequence is TGTGCCAGCAGCTCCCCGGACAGTGGCACAGATACGCAGTATTTT. This translates into CASSSPDSGTDTQYF.